The entry below describes one TCR beta chain. Antigen unknown. TCRdb ran MiXCR on the RT-PCR reads and lists one entry per CDR3 protein. The table lists some 600,000 distinct CDR3 sequences, around 15% of them singletons, with about 7.4% in the top ten. This entry belongs to a study of response to subunit inactivated influenza vaccine. Notes on the study in general: Authors suggested few new T cells are recruited by each seasonal influenza vaccination.

The CDR3 is 14 amino acids. V dropped 6 bases and J dropped 8 bases, with 18 bases sitting between them. Germline lookup yields CDR1 SGHRS and CDR2 YFSETQ. The V gene is TRBV5-1, the J gene TRBJ2-1, with no clear D. Sample: PBMCs from blood, taken roughly 15 days before vaccination. The origin of this receptor is a man aged 45-60 years who received an inactivated influenza vaccine. CDR3 DNA sequence: TGCGCCAGCACGCTCACCCAAGCCTCCCATGAGCAGTTCTTC. Translation gives CASTLTQASHEQFF.